These T cell receptor beta chains were read from a single sample in a study of tumor-infiltrating lymphocytes in primary liver carcinoma. MiXCR was run by TCRdb on the multiplex PCR reads, yielding one entry per CDR3 protein. The table lists approximately 340,000 distinct CDR3 sequences, about two thirds of them singletons. The material sequenced was peripheral blood. The receptors stem from a man aged 40-55 years with primary liver carcinoma and hepatitis B virus infection. Both conserved end residues are part of each CDR3.

>TRBV30
CAWSRHRVDRIHEQYF
>TRBV6-1
CASSAPTSQCNQPQHF
>TRBV12-3/TRBV12-4
CASTGQSSYNEQFF
>TRBV6-5
CASSEAAGGTGELFF
>TRBV11-2
CASQRGSVQYF
>TRBV5-1
CASSFEGPYEQYF
>TRBV5-4
CASSRPTANTEAFF
>TRBV4-3
CASSQETGPQETQYF
>TRBV7-8
CASSLGIAGGTDTQYF
>TRBV4-1
CTSRVGHGSGELFF
>TRBV6-5
CASTPDNTFRRQYF
>TRBV12-3/TRBV12-4
CASSLTGNWDNEQFF
>TRBV14
CASSQTTGTETFF
>TRBV5-1
CASSLSGRAWGQYF
>TRBV11-2
CAGGRTGIYEQYF
>TRBV10-3
CASSAGTGTWPQHF
>TRBV11-2
CASNSLLSENIQYF
>TRBV6-1
CASSYEHSTGGDEQYF
>TRBV11-2
CAGSFLGTRQETQYF
>TRBV13
CASSPELAGEMNEQFF
>TRBV11-2
CASSLTGGHETKYF
>TRBV11-2
CASSRPTGRHTEAFF
>TRBV5-4
CASSLALAGGSGEQYF
>TRBV28
CASSSPPGGGETQYF
>TRBV6-6
CASSVAGGPNRNEQFF
>TRBV30
CAWSPASTNTQCF
>TRBV4-3
CASSQSGQGNSPLHF
>TRBV11-2
CANRCIGSQGDEQYF
>TRBV5-1
CATTTGTGGTDTQYF
>TRBV4-3
CASSQVPGGNQPQHF
>TRBV11-1
CASLGSGGLHNEQFF
>TRBV11-2
CASSLFFGGSAEKNIQYF
>TRBV6-2/TRBV6-3
CASSYPPRDTRGFGGYTF
>TRBV5-6
CASSLDRLAVTDTQYF
>TRBV19
CASSIAVYNEQFF